These 20 T cell receptor beta chains were all obtained from the same sample, sequenced in a study of T cell responses to AZD1222 COVID-19 vaccine. Some clones are missing from TCRdb's copy, which holds only in-frame ones; the method was immunoSEQ multiplex PCR. Of roughly 140,000 clones in the sample, 90% were seen once. This specimen was peripheral blood, taken on day 0 of AZD1222 vaccination. The receptors were gathered from an adult in good health.

This chain uses TRBV4-1 with TRBJ2-7; D unresolved. This CDR3 spans 14 amino acids. Looked up from germline, CDR1 is MGHRA and CDR2 is YSYEKL. V was shortened by 0 bases and J by 6 bases, with 12 bases between the two germline ends. CDR3 bases: TGCGCCAGCAGCCAAGAACGAGTTACGGGCGAGCAGTACTTC. Protein product: CASSQERVTGEQYF.

This chain links TRBV7-2 with TRBJ2-5; 10 bases fit TRBD2. After removal of 2 bases from V and 4 bases from J, the junction contained 4 bases not matched to a gene. This CDR3 comprises 15 residues. CDR1 SGHTA and CDR2 FQGNSA come from the germline V gene. The CDR3 protein is CASSLSGRGVETQYF. In DNA form, the CDR3 reads TGTGCCAGCAGCTTAAGCGGGAGGGGGGTAGAGACCCAGTACTTC.

This chain uses TRBV9 with TRBJ2-1; TRBD2 is a possible D gene (5 bases). Trimming took off 3 bases at V and 0 bases at J, with 13 bases between the two ends. Germline loops: CDR1 SGDLS, CDR2 YYNGEE. This CDR3 contains 16 residues. CDR3 amino acids: CASSAISVSSYNEQFF. CDR3 DNA: TGTGCCAGCAGCGCCATTAGCGTGAGCTCCTACAATGAGCAGTTCTTC.

The J gene is TRBJ2-1, the V gene TRBV5-1; 7 bases map to TRBD2. The junction had 5 bases not matched to a gene; V was cut back by 0 bases and J by 5 bases. CDR1 and CDR2 (germline): SGHRS, YFSETQ. CDR3 length: 15 residues. The CDR3 region is CASSLEATSHNEQFF. The CDR3, as DNA: TGCGCCAGCAGCTTGGAAGCGACTAGCCACAATGAGCAGTTCTTC.

The V call is TRBV23-1, the J call TRBJ2-1; D ambiguous. TRBV23-1 is classed as an ORF, of uncertain function. This CDR3 is 13 amino acids long. V was clipped by 2 bases and J by 2 bases, with 4 bases between them. The CDR3 reads CASSQRTYNEQFF. In DNA, the CDR3 is TGCGCCAGCAGTCAAAGGACCTACAATGAGCAGTTCTTC.

The V call is TRBV3-1 (or the pseudogene TRBV3-2), the J call TRBJ2-1; TRBD2 aligns across 8 bases. Per germline, CDR1 LGHDT and CDR2 YNNKEL (reference sequence). V lost 0 bases to trimming and J lost 10 bases; unmatched junction nucleotides: 23. The CDR3 covers 20 residues. CDR3 in amino acids: CASSQDWGPLLAGGHFEQFF. CDR3 DNA: TGTGCCAGCAGCCAAGATTGGGGGCCTCTTCTAGCGGGTGGGCATTTCGAGCAGTTCTTC.

This rearrangement joins TRBV29-1 to TRBJ2-3; 10 nucleotides match TRBD2. Trimming at V came to 2 bases and at J to 0 bases, leaving 11 bases not matched to a gene. Germline CDR1 is SQVTM and CDR2 is ANQGSEA. The CDR3 covers 18 residues. CDR3 in amino acids: CSVEQIAGGGSSTDTQYF. CDR3 nucleotide sequence: TGCAGCGTTGAACAGATAGCGGGGGGCGGTTCTAGCACAGATACGCAGTATTTT.

This chain joins TRBV5-6 and TRBJ1-1; 7 bases map to TRBD1. The germline V gene encodes CDR1 SGHDT and CDR2 YYEEEE. The CDR3 is 14 amino acids. Losses at the gene ends were 2 bases for V and 12 bases for J; bases not matched to a gene: 13. CDR3 protein: CASSFPTSGTETFF. DNA of the CDR3: TGTGCCAGCAGCTTCCCTACTTCAGGGACAGAAACTTTCTTT.

The chain carries TRBV4-3 and TRBJ2-1, with 7 bases that match TRBD2. J gave up 1 base and V 3 bases, and 3 bases lay outside the gene matches. The CDR3 spans 15 residues. CDR1 and CDR2 (germline): LGHNA, YSLEER. CDR3 DNA sequence: TGCGCCAGCAGCCAGGGGGGGAATTCCTACAATGAGCAGTTCTTC. This codes for CASSQGGNSYNEQFF.

The chain combines TRBV25-1 with TRBJ1-2; no reliable D call. Per the germline V gene, CDR1 is MGHDK and CDR2 is SYGVNS. This CDR3 has 12 amino acids. V was trimmed by 1 base and J by 8 bases, leaving 8 bases between them. The CDR3 DNA is TGTGCCAGCAGTGAATCCGTGGTCGGCTACACCTTC. Translation: CASSESVVGYTF.

This sequence joins TRBV19 and TRBJ1-6; D not resolved. Germline loops: CDR1 LNHDA, CDR2 SQIVND (reference sequence). The length of the CDR3 is 13 residues. V shed 3 bases and J shed 8 bases, with 8 bases lying between them. CDR3 sequence: CASSISKDSPLHF. CDR3 coding DNA: TGTGCCAGTAGTATCTCAAAGGATTCACCCCTCCACTTT. The entire variable domain, with the rest obtained from reference TRBV19 and TRBJ1-6, is as follows: DGGITQSPKYLFRKEGQNVTLSCEQNLNHDAMYWYRQDPGQGLRLIYYSQIVNDFQKGDIAEGYSVSREKKESFPLTVTSAQKNPTAFYLCASSISKDSPLHFGNGTRLTVT.

The gene calls are TRBV2 and TRBJ1-6; TRBD1 aligns across 11 bases. V lost 6 bases and J lost 7; bases outside the gene matches: 5. The CDR3 contains 15 residues. Per germline, CDR1 SNHLY and CDR2 FYNNEI. CDR3 protein: CASRGQGVENSPLHF. CDR3 DNA sequence: TGTGCCAGCAGGGGACAGGGGGTAGAAAATTCACCCCTCCACTTT.

The chain combines TRBV6-5 with TRBJ2-7, with D possibly matching TRBD2 (5 bases). V gave up 0 bases and J gave up 0 bases, with 9 bases separating them. The CDR3 contains 15 residues. The germline V gene encodes CDR1 MNHEY and CDR2 SVGAGI. CDR3 amino acids: CASSYSPRVSYEQYF. In nucleotides, the CDR3 is TGTGCCAGCAGTTACTCGCCGCGGGTCTCCTACGAGCAGTACTTC.

This clone showed up just once. The chain is built from TRBV19 and TRBJ1-2; a weak D match, TRBD1 (6 bases). Looked up from germline, CDR1 is LNHDA and CDR2 is SQIVND (reference sequence). The CDR3 length is 12 residues. V dropped 6 bases and J dropped 4 bases, with 9 bases sitting between them. The CDR3 coding sequence is TGTGCCAGTAGCGAACAGGGCTATGGCTACACCTTC. Encoded protein: CASSEQGYGYTF.

Turning to this clone: Other DNA sequences in the same sample also yield this CDR3. V usage is TRBV9 and J usage is TRBJ1-1, with D unresolved. The CDR3 is 13 amino acids. The V gene's germline CDR1 is SGDLS and CDR2 YYNGEE. V lost 0 bases to trimming and J lost 4 bases, with 7 bases between them. The CDR3 sequence is CASSVEGATEAFF. The DNA of the CDR3 is TGTGCCAGCAGCGTAGAGGGTGCCACTGAAGCTTTCTTT.

V gene TRBV28 combines with J gene TRBJ2-2, with TRBD2 as a possible D gene (7 bases). V shed 7 bases and J shed 3 bases, with 15 bases lying between them. Germline loops: CDR1 MDHEN, CDR2 SYDVKM. The CDR3 contains 15 residues. As DNA, the CDR3 is TGTGCCAGCAATCTAGCGGACAGATACACCGGGGAGCTGTTTTTT. Its protein product is CASNLADRYTGELFF.

This chain joins TRBV5-1 and TRBJ1-1, with D unresolved. CDR1 is SGHRS and CDR2 is YFSETQ in the germline V gene. This CDR3 is 14 amino acids long. The V gene lost 0 bases and the J gene lost 5 bases, with 11 bases spanning the gap. The CDR3 reads CASSLVPPGTEAFF. CDR3 coding DNA: TGCGCCAGCAGCTTGGTACCGCCCGGGACTGAAGCTTTCTTT.

J is TRBJ2-3 and V is TRBV21-1. TRBV21-1 constitutes a pseudogene. This CDR3 comprises 15 residues. CDR3 DNA: TGTGCCAGCAGATGGGACCGGCACTGCACAGATACGCAGTATTTT. Translated, it gives CASRWDRHCTDTQYF.

The chain combines TRBV30 with TRBJ1-2; 7 bases are shared with TRBD1. This CDR3 has 12 residues. Looked up from germline, CDR1 is GTSNPN and CDR2 is SVGIG (reference sequence). V lost 4 bases to trimming and J lost 2 bases; unmatched junction nucleotides: 1. Here the CDR3 reads CAWTGGNYGYTF. As DNA, the CDR3 is TGTGCCTGGACAGGGGGAAACTATGGCTACACCTTC.

This sequence joins TRBV9 and TRBJ1-1; tentatively, D is TRBD1 (5 bases). The CDR3 consists of 19 residues. Deletions cut 4 bases from V and 3 bases from J, with 28 bases between. Looked up from germline, CDR1 is SGDLS and CDR2 is YYNGEE. The CDR3 DNA reads as TGTGCCAGCAGCCACGGGACGACAAGGCCAGTGAGTTTGCACACTGAAGCTTTCTTT. Its translation: CASSHGTTRPVSLHTEAFF.